The text below deals with one T cell receptor (beta chain). Its antigen is not identified. Treatment denoted: roughly 10-day PBMC culture with coronavirus spike peptide pools or control peptides (ViraFEST assay). CD4+ T-cell collection from the unexposed donor predated the COVID-19 pandemic (2011-2018). Days 3 and 7 saw half the medium swapped for fresh IL-2 medium. These data are taken from a study of vaccination and CD4 T cells after COVID-19. Once obtained from cultured CD4+ T cells, the DNA was sequenced using the Oncomine TCR Beta short-read assay. From the PCR reads, TCRdb called clonotypes with MiXCR, one entry per CDR3 protein. The data contain approximately 2,100 distinct CDR3 sequences, less than 20% of them singletons. Findings and caveats of the study: Researchers report that 304 of 307 vaccine-specific clones in convalescent patients proved spike mono-reactive.

Between the trimmed V and J ends, which lost 4 bases and 2 bases, there was a span of 8 bases. The CDR3 has 14 residues. CDR1 is SGHTA and CDR2 is FQGNSA in the germline V gene. The chain is built from TRBV7-2 and TRBJ2-2; D ambiguous. This TCR came from a human donor in good health. Sequencing was carried out using CD4+ T cells from blood, cultured in vitro. This CDR3 is CASSSLPNTGELFF. CDR3 DNA: TGTGCCAGCAGCTCCCTTCCAAACACCGGGGAGCTGTTTTTT.